This record looks at one T cell receptor beta chain sequence and its context. The CDR3 consists of 16 residues. CDR1 is SGDLS and CDR2 is YYNGEE in the germline V gene. Trimming shortened V by 0 bases and J by 1 base, and 11 bases separated the two germline ends. This sample was taken from a study of shared clonotypes between healthy human individuals. Scientists sequenced DNA from unsorted PBMC on ten immunoSEQ deep assay plates. This table comes from immunoSEQ multiplex PCR, and its TCRdb copy is limited to in-frame clones, with some not included. The table includes some 480,000 clones, around three quarters detected once.

Material: PBMCs. V is TRBV9 and J is TRBJ1-3; possible D gene TRBD1, 6 bases. The sequence was obtained from a woman in her 40s in good health. Some clones in this sample may be carry-over from other donors' samples. The CDR3 region is CASSVEGDWSGNTIYF. CDR3 bases: TGTGCCAGCAGCGTAGAGGGGGATTGGTCTGGAAACACCATATATTTT.